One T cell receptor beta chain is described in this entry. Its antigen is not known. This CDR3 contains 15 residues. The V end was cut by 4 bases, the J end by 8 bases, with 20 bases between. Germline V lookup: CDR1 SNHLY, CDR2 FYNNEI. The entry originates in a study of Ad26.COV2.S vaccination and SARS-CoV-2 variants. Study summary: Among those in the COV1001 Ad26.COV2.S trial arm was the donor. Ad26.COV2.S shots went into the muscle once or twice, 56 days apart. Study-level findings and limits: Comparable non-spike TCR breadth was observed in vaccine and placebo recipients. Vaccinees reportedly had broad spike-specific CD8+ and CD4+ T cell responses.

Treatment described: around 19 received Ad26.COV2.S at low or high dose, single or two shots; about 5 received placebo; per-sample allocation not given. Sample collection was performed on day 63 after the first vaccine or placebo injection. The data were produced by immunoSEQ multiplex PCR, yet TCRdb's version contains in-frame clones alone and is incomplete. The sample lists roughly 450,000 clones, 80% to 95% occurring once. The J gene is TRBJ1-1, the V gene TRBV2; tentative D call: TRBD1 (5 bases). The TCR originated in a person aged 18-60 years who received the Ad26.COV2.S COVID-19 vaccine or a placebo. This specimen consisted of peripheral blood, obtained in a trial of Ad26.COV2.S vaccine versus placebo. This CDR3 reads CASSVQNRSPAEAFF. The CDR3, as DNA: TGTGCCAGCAGTGTCCAAAACAGGAGCCCAGCAGAAGCTTTCTTT.